This T cell receptor beta chain was identified during a study of CD4 T cells in relation to SARS-CoV-2 and coronaviruses. Study overall: No peptide or an HIV-1 Nef peptide pool served as negative control. The restricting HLA molecule for shared crossreactive spike epitopes was mapped. Notes on the study in general: This crossreactivity analysis covered spike protein alone, no other viral proteins. Pre-pandemic and post-infection samples never came from the same donor.

Unexposed donor CD4+ T cells date from about 2011-2019, before the COVID-19 pandemic. After roughly ten days of culture, CD4+ T cells were isolated. A remark on this clone: What it binds is unknown.

The CDR3 loop spans 17 amino acids. The V gene lost 0 bases and the J gene lost 1 base, with 14 bases spanning the gap. Germline-derived CDR1 and CDR2 are MGHRA and YSYEKL. Only in-frame clones appear in the TCRdb table, and some are missing; sequencing was by immunoSEQ multiplex PCR. The repertoire holds 18,000 or so clones, with roughly four fifths as singletons. The clonotype originates from a human donor in good health. The chain links TRBV4-1 to TRBJ2-3, with D tentatively TRBD2 (6 bases). Sequenced input: CD4+ T cells from PBMCs, cultured in vitro. CDR3 coding DNA: TGCGCCAGCAGCCAAGAGGTTGCGGGGTGGGGCACAGATACGCAGTATTTT. Protein: CASSQEVAGWGTDTQYF.